The 13 T cell receptor beta chains below were found in one sample sequenced in a study of blood T cell repertoires in COVID-19. The protocol was immunoSEQ multiplex PCR, while the TCRdb copy is restricted to in-frame clones and leaves out a portion. Of some 100,000 clones listed, 75% to 90% were seen once; the top ten hold over 7%. The sample was peripheral blood. These receptors originate from a human donor in a cohort sampled during active COVID-19.

This clone was seen a handful of times. The CDR3 nucleotides are TGTGCCATCAGTGGACAGGGAAAGTTATACGAGCAGTACTTC. The encoded protein is CAISGQGKLYEQYF. The rearrangement joins TRBV10-3 to TRBJ2-7; 7 bases are a match to TRBD1. Losses at the gene ends were 4 bases for V and 4 bases for J; bases not matched to a gene: 7. The CDR3 totals 14 residues. Germline CDR1 and CDR2: ENHRY and SYGVKD.

V is TRBV29-1 and J is TRBJ2-6; no firm D call. This CDR3 spans 14 amino acids. Germline V gives CDR1 SQVTM, CDR2 ANQGSEA. Trimming pared 7 bases from V and 2 bases from J, leaving 12 bases between. CDR3 nucleotide sequence: TGCAGCGCTCTGTCCGTTCCTGGGGCCAACGTCCTGACTTTC. The encoded protein is CSALSVPGANVLTF.

This chain uses TRBV6-5 with TRBJ2-2, with D perhaps TRBD1 (5 bases). Germline CDR1 is MNHEY and CDR2 is SVGAGI. The CDR3 runs to 14 residues. V was cut by 11 bases and J by 4 bases, with 17 bases left in between. The CDR3 nucleotides read TGTGCCGTAAGGGGCAGCCGAGGCACCGGGGAGCTGTTTTTT. It specifies CAVRGSRGTGELFF.

The gene calls are TRBV7-9 and TRBJ2-5; no definite D call. Trimming removed 5 bases from V and 6 bases from J, with 10 bases in between. Germline CDR1 SEHNR, CDR2 FQNEAQ (reference sequence). CDR3 length equals 12 residues. The CDR3 DNA reads TGTGCCAGCAGCCCCGGGTTGCAGACCCAGTACTTC. This translates into CASSPGLQTQYF.

This clone was recorded once. This chain uses TRBV18 with TRBJ1-1, with D possibly TRBD1 on 5 matching bases. V was pared by 4 bases and J by 1 base, with 7 bases between. There are 13 residues in the CDR3. Germline CDR1 is KGHSH and CDR2 is LQKENI. This CDR3 is CASSLQENTEAFF. As DNA, the CDR3 is TGTGCCAGCTCACTACAGGAGAACACTGAAGCTTTCTTT.

This chain connects TRBV6-2 or TRBV6-3 to TRBJ2-2; 9 nucleotides align to TRBD2. From germline, CDR1 is MNHEY and CDR2 SVGEGT. With V trimmed by 5 bases and J by 0 bases, 4 bases remained unmatched. The CDR3 totals 16 residues. The CDR3 coding sequence is TGTGCCAGCAGTGACCCTAGCGGGGCGAACACCGGGGAGCTGTTTTTT. Protein product: CASSDPSGANTGELFF.

The V and J genes are TRBV10-2 and TRBJ2-7; 9 bases align to TRBD1. The CDR3 is made up of 15 amino acids. Germline V lookup: CDR1 WSHSY, CDR2 SAAADI. The V segment lost 2 bases and the J segment 4 bases; nucleotides outside the gene matches: 6. CDR3 nucleotide sequence: TGCGCCAGCAGTGAGGTGACAGGGGGAAATTACGAGCAGTACTTC. Translation: CASSEVTGGNYEQYF.

This sequence joins TRBV19 and TRBJ1-1; 9 nucleotides match TRBD1. Germline CDR1 and CDR2: LNHDA and SQIVND (reference sequence). The CDR3 extends over 16 amino acids. Unmatched junction bases numbered 7, after V lost 2 bases and J lost 3 bases. Here the CDR3 reads CASSISPTGGHTEAFF. Here the CDR3 DNA reads TGTGCCAGTAGTATAAGCCCAACAGGGGGCCACACTGAAGCTTTCTTT.

This chain connects TRBV7-6 to TRBJ1-2; 7 bases are shared with TRBD1. The CDR3 is 15 residues long. Trimming took 5 bases from V and 4 from J; bases not matched to a gene: 10. Germline CDR1 is SGHVS and CDR2 is FNYEAQ. The CDR3 loop is CASSNGGQASYGYTF. The CDR3 DNA reads TGTGCCAGCAGCAACGGAGGACAGGCCAGCTATGGCTACACCTTC.

The chain has TRBV2 and TRBJ2-5; 9 nucleotides agree with TRBD2. This CDR3 is 16 amino acids long. Germline V lookup: CDR1 SNHLY, CDR2 FYNNEI. V lost 6 bases and J lost 5; bases outside the gene matches: 13. The CDR3 reads CASRKPSGGPDETQYF. CDR3 DNA: TGTGCCAGCAGAAAACCGAGCGGGGGGCCCGACGAGACCCAGTACTTC.

The rearrangement joins TRBV19 to TRBJ2-7, with D possibly being TRBD2 (6 bases). Germline lookup yields CDR1 LNHDA and CDR2 SQIVND (reference sequence). V was cut by 5 bases and J by 0 bases, with 11 bases left in between. This CDR3 is 14 amino acids long. CDR3 sequence: CASSPLASSYEQYF. The CDR3 DNA sequence: TGTGCCAGTAGTCCCCTAGCGAGCTCCTACGAGCAGTACTTC.

The V gene is TRBV28, the J gene TRBJ2-3; TRBD2 matches at 9 bases. V shed 6 bases and J 4 bases; nucleotides not matched to a gene: 14. Germline V gives CDR1 MDHEN, CDR2 SYDVKM. CDR3 length equals 17 residues. CDR3 residues: CASSSGGSGRKADTQYF. CDR3 nucleotide sequence: TGTGCCAGCAGCTCCGGGGGTAGCGGGAGAAAGGCAGATACGCAGTATTTT. The variable domain in full, completed from reference TRBV28 and TRBJ2-3, reads DVKVTQSSRYLVKRTGEKVFLECVQDMDHENMFWYRQDPGLGLRLIYFSYDVKMKEKGDIPEGYSVSREKKERFSLILESASTNQTSMYLCASSSGGSGRKADTQYFGPGTRLTVL.

This rearrangement joins TRBV11-2 to TRBJ1-1; TRBD1 matches at 8 bases. V trimming: 7 bases; J trimming: 5 bases; junction bases outside the gene matches: 9. Germline assignment: CDR1 SGHAT and CDR2 FQNNGV. The CDR3 spans 14 residues. CDR3 loop: CASISGQGLTEAFF. For the CDR3, the DNA is TGTGCCAGCATCTCCGGACAGGGTTTGACTGAAGCTTTCTTT.